These 7 T cell receptor beta chains were sequenced from one sample in a study of long-term antiretroviral therapy in people with HIV. The authors ran the immunoSEQ assay, v3.0, at survey level. Assay used: immunoSEQ multiplex PCR; TCRdb lists only in-frame clones, some missing. There are about 35,000 clones in the sample; approximately 83% occur only once, and over 9.5% lies in the top ten. The sample in question was unsorted PBMCs, obtained 2.2 years after starting antiretroviral therapy. All receptors come from a man between 18 and 29 years old with HIV.

This clone appeared once. The chain has TRBV7-3 and TRBJ1-1, with 10 bases aligning to TRBD1. The CDR3 contains 15 residues. J was trimmed by 4 bases and V by 1 base; bases with no gene match: 3. Germline CDR1 reads SGHTA; CDR2 reads FQGTGA. The CDR3, as DNA: TGTGCCAGCAGCTTAATGGGGGACAGGGGCACTGAAGCTTTCTTT. This codes for CASSLMGDRGTEAFF.

In its sample, this clone was seen a few times. V and J are TRBV19 and TRBJ1-5, with 8 bases lining up with TRBD1. The CDR3 loop spans 15 amino acids. The germline gives CDR1 LNHDA, CDR2 SQIVND (reference sequence). J was trimmed by 1 base and V by 5 bases; bases with no gene match: 4. CDR3 DNA sequence: TGTGCCAGTAGTGACAGGGGAATGAGCAATCAGCCCCAGCATTTT. Protein sequence: CASSDRGMSNQPQHF. The variable domain in full, completed from reference TRBV19 and TRBJ1-5, reads DGGITQSPKYLFRKEGQNVTLSCEQNLNHDAMYWYRQDPGQGLRLIYYSQIVNDFQKGDIAEGYSVSREKKESFPLTVTSAQKNPTAFYLCASSDRGMSNQPQHFGDGTRLSIL.

The chain has TRBV2 and TRBJ1-1; D gene unclear. The CDR3 contains 11 residues. CDR1 is SNHLY, CDR2 FYNNEI, per germline. V dropped 5 bases and J dropped 5 bases, with 6 bases sitting between them. In DNA form, the CDR3 reads TGTGCCAGCAGTCGTGGAACTGAAGCTTTCTTT. Protein sequence: CASSRGTEAFF.

The chain is built from TRBV28 and TRBJ2-7; 7 bases match TRBD2. The CDR3 is 15 residues long. CDR1 MDHEN and CDR2 SYDVKM come from the germline V gene. After removal of 1 base from V and 2 bases from J, the junction contained 5 bases not matched to a gene. CDR3 DNA sequence: TGTGCCAGCAGTTTATCGGGAGGCGGAACCTACGAGCAGTACTTC. It codes for CASSLSGGGTYEQYF.

The rearrangement links TRBV15 to TRBJ1-2; D call uncertain. The CDR3 runs 15 residues. Per germline, CDR1 LNHNV and CDR2 YYDKDF (reference sequence). Trimming left V 0 bases short and J 6 bases short, with 14 bases between. The CDR3 sequence: CATSRDEVGSDGYTF. The CDR3 DNA is TGTGCCACCAGCAGAGATGAAGTCGGCAGCGATGGCTACACCTTC.

The chain has TRBV19 and TRBJ2-1; D is possibly TRBD1 (6 bases). CDR3 length: 15 amino acids. Germline V gives CDR1 LNHDA, CDR2 SQIVND (reference sequence). Trimming removed 3 bases at V and 3 bases at J, with 12 bases between. In DNA form, the CDR3 reads TGTGCCAGTAGTATCGTCAGGGGCTTCTACAATGAGCAGTTCTTC. Protein sequence: CASSIVRGFYNEQFF.

The V gene is TRBV19, the J gene TRBJ1-1; TRBD1 might be the D (5 bases). The CDR3 consists of 13 residues. V lost 3 bases and J 4 bases, leaving 9 bases between the germline ends. The V gene's germline CDR1 is LNHDA and CDR2 SQIVND (reference sequence). The CDR3 sequence: CASSILGRTEAFF. The CDR3 nucleotides read TGTGCCAGTAGTATTTTGGGGCGCACTGAAGCTTTCTTT.